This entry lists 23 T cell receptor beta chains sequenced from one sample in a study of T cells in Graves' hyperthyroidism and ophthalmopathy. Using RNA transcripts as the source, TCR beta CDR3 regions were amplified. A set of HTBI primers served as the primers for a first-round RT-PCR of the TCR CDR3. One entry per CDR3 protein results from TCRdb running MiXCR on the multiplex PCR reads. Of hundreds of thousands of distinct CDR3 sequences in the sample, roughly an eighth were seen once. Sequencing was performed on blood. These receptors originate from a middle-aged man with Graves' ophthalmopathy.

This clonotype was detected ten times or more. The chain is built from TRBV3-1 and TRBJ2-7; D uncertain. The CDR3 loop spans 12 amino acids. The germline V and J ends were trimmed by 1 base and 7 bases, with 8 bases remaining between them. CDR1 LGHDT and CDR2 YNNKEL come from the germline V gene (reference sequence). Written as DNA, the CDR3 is TGTGCCAGCAGCCAAGCTCCCTGGGAGCAGTACTTC. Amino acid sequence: CASSQAPWEQYF.

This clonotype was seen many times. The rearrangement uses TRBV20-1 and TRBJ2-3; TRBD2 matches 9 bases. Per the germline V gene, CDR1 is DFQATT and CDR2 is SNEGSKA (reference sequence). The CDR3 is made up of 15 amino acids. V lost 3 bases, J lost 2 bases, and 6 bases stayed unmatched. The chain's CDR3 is CSASPLAGITDTQYF. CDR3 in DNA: TGCAGTGCTAGCCCTCTAGCGGGGATCACAGATACGCAGTATTTT.

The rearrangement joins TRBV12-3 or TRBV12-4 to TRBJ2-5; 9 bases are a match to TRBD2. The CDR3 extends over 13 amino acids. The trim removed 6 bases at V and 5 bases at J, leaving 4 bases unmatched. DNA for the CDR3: TGTGCCAGCAGGCGGGAGGGCCACGAGACCCAGTACTTC. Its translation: CASRREGHETQYF.

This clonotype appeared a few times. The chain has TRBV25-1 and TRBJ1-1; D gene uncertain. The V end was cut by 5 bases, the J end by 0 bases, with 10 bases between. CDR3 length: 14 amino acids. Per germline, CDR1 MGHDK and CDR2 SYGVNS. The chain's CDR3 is CASSLGSLNTEAFF. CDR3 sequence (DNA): TGTGCCAGCAGTCTGGGCAGTCTGAACACTGAAGCTTTCTTT.

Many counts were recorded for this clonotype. CDR3 sequence: CSVLTRQRTYNEQFF. As DNA, the CDR3 is TGCAGTGTTCTGACCCGGCAGCGAACATACAATGAGCAGTTCTTC. V usage is TRBV20-1 and J usage is TRBJ2-1, with no clear D. Germline values: CDR1 DFQATT, CDR2 SNEGSKA (reference sequence). V lost 7 bases, J lost 4 bases, and 20 bases lay in between. The CDR3 runs to 15 residues.

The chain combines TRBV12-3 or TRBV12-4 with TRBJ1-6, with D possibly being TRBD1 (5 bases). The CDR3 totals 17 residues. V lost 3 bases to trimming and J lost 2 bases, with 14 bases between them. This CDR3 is CASSFGAVGAYNSPLHF. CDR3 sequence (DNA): TGTGCCAGCAGTTTTGGGGCAGTTGGTGCCTATAATTCACCCCTCCACTTT.

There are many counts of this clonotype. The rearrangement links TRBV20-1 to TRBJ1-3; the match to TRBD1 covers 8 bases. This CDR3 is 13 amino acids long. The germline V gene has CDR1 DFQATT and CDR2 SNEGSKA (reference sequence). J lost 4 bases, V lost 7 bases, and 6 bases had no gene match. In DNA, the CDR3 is TGCAGTGTCCTTCAGGGGGCCGGAAACACCATATATTTT. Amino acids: CSVLQGAGNTIYF.

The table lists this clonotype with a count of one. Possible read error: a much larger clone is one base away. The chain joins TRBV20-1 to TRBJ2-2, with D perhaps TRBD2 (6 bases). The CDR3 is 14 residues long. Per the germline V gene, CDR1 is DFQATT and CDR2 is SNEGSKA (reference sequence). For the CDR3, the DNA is TGCAGTGCTAGGCGGGACGTTGGCACCGTGGAGCTGTTTTTT. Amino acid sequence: CSARRDVGTVELFF.

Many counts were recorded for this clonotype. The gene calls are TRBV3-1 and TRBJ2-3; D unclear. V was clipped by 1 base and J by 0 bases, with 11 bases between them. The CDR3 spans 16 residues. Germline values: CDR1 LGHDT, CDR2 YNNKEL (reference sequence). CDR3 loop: CASSQVRRSSTDTQYF. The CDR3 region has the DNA TGTGCCAGCAGCCAAGTCCGCAGATCTAGCACAGATACGCAGTATTTT.

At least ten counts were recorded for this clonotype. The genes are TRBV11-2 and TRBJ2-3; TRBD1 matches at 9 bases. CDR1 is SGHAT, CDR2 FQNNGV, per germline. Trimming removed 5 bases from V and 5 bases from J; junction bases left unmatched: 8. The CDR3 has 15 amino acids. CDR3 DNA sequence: TGTGCCAGCAGCCCCCAACAGGGGGCAAGAGATACGCAGTATTTT. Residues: CASSPQQGARDTQYF.

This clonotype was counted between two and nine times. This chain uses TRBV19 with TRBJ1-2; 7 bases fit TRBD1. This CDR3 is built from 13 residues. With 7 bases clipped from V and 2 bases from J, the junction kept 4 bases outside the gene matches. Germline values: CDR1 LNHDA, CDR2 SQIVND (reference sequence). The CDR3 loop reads CASTPQGNYGYTF. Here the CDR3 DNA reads TGTGCCAGTACCCCACAGGGGAACTATGGCTACACCTTC. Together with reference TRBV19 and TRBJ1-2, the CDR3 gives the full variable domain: DGGITQSPKYLFRKEGQNVTLSCEQNLNHDAMYWYRQDPGQGLRLIYYSQIVNDFQKGDIAEGYSVSREKKESFPLTVTSAQKNPTAFYLCASTPQGNYGYTFGSGTRLTVV.

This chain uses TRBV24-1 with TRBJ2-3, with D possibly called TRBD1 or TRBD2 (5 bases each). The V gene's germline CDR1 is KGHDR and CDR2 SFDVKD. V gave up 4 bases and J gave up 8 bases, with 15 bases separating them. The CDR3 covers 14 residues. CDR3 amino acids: CATSEPGTRTTQYF. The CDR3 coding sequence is TGTGCCACCAGTGAACCTGGGACCAGGACTACGCAGTATTTT.

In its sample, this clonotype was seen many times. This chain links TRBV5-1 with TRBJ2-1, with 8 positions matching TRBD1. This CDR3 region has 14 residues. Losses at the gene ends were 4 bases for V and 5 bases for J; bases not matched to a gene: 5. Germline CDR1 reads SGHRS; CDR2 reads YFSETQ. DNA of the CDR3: TGCGCCAGCAGCCTAAGGACAGGGAACAATGAGCAGTTCTTC. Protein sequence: CASSLRTGNNEQFF.

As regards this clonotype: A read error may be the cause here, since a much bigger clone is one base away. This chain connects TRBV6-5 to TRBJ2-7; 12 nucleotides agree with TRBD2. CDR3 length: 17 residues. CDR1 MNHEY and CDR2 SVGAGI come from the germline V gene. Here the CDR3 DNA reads TGTCCCAGCAGTTACTCTAGCGGGAGGGCTAAGGAGTACGAGCAGTACTTC. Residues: CPSSYSSGRAKEYEQYF.

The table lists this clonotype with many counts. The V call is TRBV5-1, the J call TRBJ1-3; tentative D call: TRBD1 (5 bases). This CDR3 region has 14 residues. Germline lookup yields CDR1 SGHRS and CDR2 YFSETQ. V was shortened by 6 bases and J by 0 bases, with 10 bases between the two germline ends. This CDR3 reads CASTTGSSGNTIYF. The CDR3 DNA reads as TGCGCCAGCACCACAGGATCCTCTGGAAACACCATATATTTT.

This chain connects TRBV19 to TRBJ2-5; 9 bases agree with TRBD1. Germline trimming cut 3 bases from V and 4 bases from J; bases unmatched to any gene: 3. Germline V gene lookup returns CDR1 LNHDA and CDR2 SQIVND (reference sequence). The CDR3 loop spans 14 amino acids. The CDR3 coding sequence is TGTGCCAGTAGTATGGGGACAGGGAGAGAGACCCAGTACTTC. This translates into CASSMGTGRETQYF.

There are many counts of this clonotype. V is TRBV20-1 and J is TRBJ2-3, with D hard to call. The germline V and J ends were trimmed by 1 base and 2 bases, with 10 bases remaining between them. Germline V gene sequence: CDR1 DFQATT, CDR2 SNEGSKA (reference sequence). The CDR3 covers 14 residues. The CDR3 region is CSARAAAITDTQYF. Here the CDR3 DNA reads TGCAGTGCTAGAGCCGCGGCCATCACAGATACGCAGTATTTT.

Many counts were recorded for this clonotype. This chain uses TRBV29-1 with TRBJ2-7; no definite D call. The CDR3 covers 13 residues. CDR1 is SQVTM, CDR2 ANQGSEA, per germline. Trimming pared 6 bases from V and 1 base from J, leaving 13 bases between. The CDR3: CSVVPTGSYEQYF. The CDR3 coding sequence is TGCAGCGTCGTTCCGACTGGATCCTACGAGCAGTACTTC.

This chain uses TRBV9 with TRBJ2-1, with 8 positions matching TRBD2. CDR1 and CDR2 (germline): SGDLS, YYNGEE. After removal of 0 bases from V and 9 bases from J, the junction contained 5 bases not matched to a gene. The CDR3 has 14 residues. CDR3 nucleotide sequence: TGTGCCAGCAGCGTAGAGGTGCGGGAGGTTGAGCAGTTCTTC. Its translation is CASSVEVREVEQFF.

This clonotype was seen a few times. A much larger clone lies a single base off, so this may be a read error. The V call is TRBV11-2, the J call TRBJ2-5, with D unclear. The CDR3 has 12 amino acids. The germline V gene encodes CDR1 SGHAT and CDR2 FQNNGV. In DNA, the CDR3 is TGTGCCAGCGGCTTAGATCTGGAGACCCAGTACTTC. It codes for CASGLDLETQYF.

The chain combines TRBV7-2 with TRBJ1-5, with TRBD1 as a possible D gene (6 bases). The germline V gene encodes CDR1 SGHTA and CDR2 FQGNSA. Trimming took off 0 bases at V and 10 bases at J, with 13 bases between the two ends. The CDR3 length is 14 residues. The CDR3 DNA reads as TGTGCCAGCAGCTTAGCGGTCCCGGGGGCTCCCCAGCATTTT. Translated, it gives CASSLAVPGAPQHF.

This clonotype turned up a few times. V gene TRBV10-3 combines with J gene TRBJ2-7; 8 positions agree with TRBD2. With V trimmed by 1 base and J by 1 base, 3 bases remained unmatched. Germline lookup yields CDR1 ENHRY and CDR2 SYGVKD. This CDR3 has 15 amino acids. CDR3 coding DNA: TGTGCCATCAGTGAGTTTGCGGGAGGATCCTACGAGCAGTACTTC. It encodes CAISEFAGGSYEQYF.

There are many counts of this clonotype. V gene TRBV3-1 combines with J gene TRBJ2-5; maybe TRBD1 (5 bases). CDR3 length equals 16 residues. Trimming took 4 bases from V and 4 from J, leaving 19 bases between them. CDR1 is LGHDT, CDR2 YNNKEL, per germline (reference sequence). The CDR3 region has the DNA TGTGCCAGCAGCCCACCATCAGGGCGCGCCTCAGAGACCCAGTACTTC. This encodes CASSPPSGRASETQYF.